At least ten counts were recorded for the clone carrying this T cell receptor beta chain. Its antigen is undetermined. The data belong to a study of T cells in Graves' hyperthyroidism and ophthalmopathy. Germline values: CDR1 MNHEY, CDR2 SVGAGI. The CDR3 sequence is 13 residues long. J lost 3 bases, V lost 2 bases, and 1 base had no gene match. Using roughly 9.4 ml of fresh peripheral blood, PBMCs were prepared. Broader study findings: Blood samples included most of the expanded thyroid clonotypes exceeding 0.001.

Regions amplified from RNA transcripts were the TCR beta CDR3 regions. HTBI primers drove first-round RT-PCR of the TCR CDR3. TCRdb analysed the multiplex PCR reads with MiXCR anew, one entry per CDR3 protein. In the table there are nearly 600,000 distinct CDR3 sequences, around 13% of which are singletons. The J gene is TRBJ2-7, the V gene TRBV6-5; 7 bases map to TRBD1. The source is a woman aged 30 to 39 with Graves' hyperthyroidism that later progressed to Graves' ophthalmopathy. The sample comprised blood. The CDR3 region is CASSYGDSYEQYF. For the CDR3, the DNA is TGTGCCAGCAGTTACGGGGACAGCTACGAGCAGTACTTC.